Sequencing of this T cell receptor (beta chain) was carried out in a study of metastatic and nonmetastatic thyroid tumors. On the study more broadly: Repertoire data that came from the blood and tumor or nodule tissue of malignant and benign thyroid patients were compared.

Every patient was untreated before thyroid surgery. CDR1 SGHRS and CDR2 YFSETQ come from the germline V gene. The CDR3 has 17 residues. TCRdb re-called the PCR reads with MiXCR. There are about 36,000 clones in the sample; roughly 20% occur only once, and about 16% lies in the top ten. Findings and limits, study-wide: A significant increase in TCR beta diversity was reportedly seen in malignant thyroid tumors relative to benign nodules, in blood and tumor.

About this clone itself: Its specificity is unknown. At one boundary the junction diverges from the germline segment, which might be a read error.

This chain connects TRBV5-1 to TRBJ2-6; 9 bases agree with TRBD1. The sequence was obtained from a female donor with papillary thyroid cancer or a benign thyroid nodule (not recorded which). Some clones in this sample may be carry-over from other donors' samples. The sequenced sample consisted of blood. The CDR3 is CASSFGTGYSGANVMTF. The CDR3 bases are TGCGCCAGCAGCTTCGGGACAGGGTACTCTGGGGCCAACGTCATGACTTTC.